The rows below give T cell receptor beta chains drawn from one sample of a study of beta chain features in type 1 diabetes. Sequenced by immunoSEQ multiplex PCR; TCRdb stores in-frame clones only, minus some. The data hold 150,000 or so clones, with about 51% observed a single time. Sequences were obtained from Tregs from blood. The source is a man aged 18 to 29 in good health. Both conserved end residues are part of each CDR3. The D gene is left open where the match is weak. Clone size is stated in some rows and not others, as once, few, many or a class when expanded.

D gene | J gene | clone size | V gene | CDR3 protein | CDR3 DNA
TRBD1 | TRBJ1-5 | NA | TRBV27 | CASSFSGDRGRYQPQHF | TGTGCCAGCAGTTTCTCGGGGGACAGGGGTAGATATCAGCCCCAGCATTTT
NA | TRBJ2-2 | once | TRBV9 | CASSVGATGELFF | TGTGCCAGCAGCGTAGGGGCTACCGGGGAGCTGTTTTTT
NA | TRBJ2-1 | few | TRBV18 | CASSPRQGNDEQFF | TGTGCCAGCTCACCACGGCAGGGGAACGATGAGCAGTTCTTC
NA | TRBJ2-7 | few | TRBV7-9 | CASSLRVSEQYF | TGTGCCAGCAGCTTACGAGTATCCGAGCAGTACTTC
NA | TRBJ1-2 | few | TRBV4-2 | CASSQDLDFYGYTF | TGTGCCAGCAGCCAAGATCTAGATTTCTATGGCTACACCTTC
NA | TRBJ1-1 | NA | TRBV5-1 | CASSSGTGGTEAFF | TGCGCCAGCAGCTCTGGGACCGGGGGCACTGAAGCTTTCTTT
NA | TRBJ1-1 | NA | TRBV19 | CASGSRDIPIAEAFF | TGTGCCAGTGGGAGCAGGGACATCCCTATCGCTGAAGCTTTCTTT
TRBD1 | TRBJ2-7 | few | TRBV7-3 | CASSGGQGAYEQYF | TGTGCCAGCAGCGGGGGACAGGGGGCCTACGAGCAGTACTTC
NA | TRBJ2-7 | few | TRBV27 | CASSPGTLRTYEQYF | TGTGCCAGCAGTCCCGGGACTTTACGCACCTACGAGCAGTACTTC
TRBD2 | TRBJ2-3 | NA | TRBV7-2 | CASSLVPSLAGATDTQYF | TGTGCCAGCAGCTTAGTCCCCTCACTAGCGGGGGCCACAGATACGCAGTATTTT
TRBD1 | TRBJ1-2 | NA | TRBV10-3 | CASTGNYGYTF | TGTGCCTCGACAGGGAACTATGGCTACACCTTC
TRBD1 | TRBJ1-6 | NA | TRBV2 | CASSADRGYSSPLHF | TGTGCCAGCAGTGCCGACAGGGGGTATAGTTCACCCCTCCACTTT
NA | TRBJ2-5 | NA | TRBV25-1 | CASSIQETQYF | TGTGCCAGCAGTATACAAGAGACCCAGTACTTC
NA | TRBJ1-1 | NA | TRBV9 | CASSVNMNTEAFF | TGTGCCAGCAGCGTAAACATGAACACTGAAGCTTTCTTT
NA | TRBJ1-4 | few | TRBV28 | CATQPETGKLFF | TGTGCCACCCAGCCGGAGACGGGAAAACTGTTTTTT
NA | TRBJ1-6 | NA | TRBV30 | CAWRPRGSYSPLHF | TGTGCCTGGAGGCCGCGAGGCAGTTATTCACCCCTCCACTTT
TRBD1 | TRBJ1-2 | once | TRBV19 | CASSITGGGYTF | TGTGCCAGTAGTATCACAGGGGGAGGCTACACCTTC
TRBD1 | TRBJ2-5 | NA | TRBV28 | CASAPLGQGSETQYF | TGTGCCAGCGCCCCTCTGGGACAGGGATCAGAGACCCAGTACTTC
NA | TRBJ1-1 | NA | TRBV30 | CAWSVTEVNTEAFF | TGTGCCTGGAGTGTGACAGAAGTAAACACTGAAGCTTTCTTT
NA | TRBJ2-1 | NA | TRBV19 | CASSIFGSGRYNEQFF | TGTGCCAGTAGTATCTTCGGAAGCGGTCGCTACAATGAGCAGTTCTTC
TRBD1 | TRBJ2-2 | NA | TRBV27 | CASSSRGRTLGELFF | TGTGCCAGCAGTTCCAGGGGGCGTACGTTAGGGGAGCTGTTTTTT
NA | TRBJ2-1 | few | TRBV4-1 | CASSQEFRTWGVNEQFF | TGCGCCAGCAGCCAAGAATTCCGAACGTGGGGGGTCAATGAGCAGTTCTTC
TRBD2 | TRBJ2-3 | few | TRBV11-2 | CASSLYRLAGGTDTQYF | TGTGCCAGCAGCTTATACCGCCTAGCGGGGGGCACAGATACGCAGTATTTT
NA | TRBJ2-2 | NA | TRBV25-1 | CASSDLRANTGELFF | TGTGCCAGCAGTGATCTAAGAGCGAACACCGGGGAGCTGTTTTTT
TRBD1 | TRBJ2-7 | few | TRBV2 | CASSEETGGRYEQYF | TGTGCCAGCAGTGAAGAGACAGGGGGCCGGTACGAGCAGTACTTC
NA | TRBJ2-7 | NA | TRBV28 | CASSFGGSFTEQYF | TGTGCCAGCAGTTTTGGGGGGAGTTTCACCGAGCAGTACTTC
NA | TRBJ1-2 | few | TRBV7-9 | CASSLDGFYGYTF | TGTGCCAGCAGCTTAGATGGCTTCTATGGCTACACCTTC
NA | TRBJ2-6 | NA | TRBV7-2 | CASTHSSGANVLTF | TGTGCCAGCACCCACAGCTCTGGGGCCAACGTCCTGACTTTC